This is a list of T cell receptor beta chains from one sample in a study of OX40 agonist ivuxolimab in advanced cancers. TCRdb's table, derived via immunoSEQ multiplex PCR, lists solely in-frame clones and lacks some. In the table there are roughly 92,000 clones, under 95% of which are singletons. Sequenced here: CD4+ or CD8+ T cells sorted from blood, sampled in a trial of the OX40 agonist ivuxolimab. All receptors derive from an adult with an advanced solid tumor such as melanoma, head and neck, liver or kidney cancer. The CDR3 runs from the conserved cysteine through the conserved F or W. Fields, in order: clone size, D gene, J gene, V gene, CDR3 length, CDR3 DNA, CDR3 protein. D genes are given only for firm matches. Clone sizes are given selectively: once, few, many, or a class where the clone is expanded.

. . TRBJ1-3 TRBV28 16 TGTGCCAGCAGTCCTCCAGGGCGTAGCTCTGGAAACACCATATATTTT CASSPPGRSSGNTIYF
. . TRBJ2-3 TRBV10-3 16 TGTGCCATCAGTAGTCTGGCGGGACAGTACACAGATACGCAGTATTTT CAISSLAGQYTDTQYF
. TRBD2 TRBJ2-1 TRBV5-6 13 TGTGCCAGCAGCTTGGGACTAGCGGGAGAGCAGTTCTTC CASSLGLAGEQFF
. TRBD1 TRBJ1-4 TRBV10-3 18 TGTGCCATCAGTGAGTCTAACCTGAGACAGGGGGGCGTGGAAAAACTGTTTTTT CAISESNLRQGGVEKLFF
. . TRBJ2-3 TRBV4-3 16 TGCGCCAGCAGCCAAGAGGTTAGCGGCTCCGTCGATACGCAGTATTTT CASSQEVSGSVDTQYF
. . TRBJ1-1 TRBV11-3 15 TGTGCCAGCAGCTACAGACAGCCCGGGGGGGCTGAAGCTTTCTTT CASSYRQPGGAEAFF
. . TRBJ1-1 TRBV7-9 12 TGTGCCAGCAGCCTTGGGACGCCTGAAGCTTTCTTT CASSLGTPEAFF
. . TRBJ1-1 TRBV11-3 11 TGTGCCAGCAGCTCCCGGACAGAAGCTTTCTTT CASSSRTEAFF
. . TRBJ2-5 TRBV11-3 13 TGTGCCAGCATGGAGGGGGTGCGGGAGACCCAGTACTTC CASMEGVRETQYF
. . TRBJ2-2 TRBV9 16 TGTGCCAGCAGCGTAGGTGGTCGCCTTAACACCGGGGAGCTGTTTTTT CASSVGGRLNTGELFF
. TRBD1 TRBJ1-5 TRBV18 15 TGTGCCAGCTCGACCGGGACAGGGTTGTCTCAGCCCCAGCATTTT CASSTGTGLSQPQHF
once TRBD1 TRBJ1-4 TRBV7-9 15 TGTGCCAGCAGCTACTCGACAGGGGAAACTGAAAAACTGTTTTTT CASSYSTGETEKLFF
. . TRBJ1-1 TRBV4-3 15 TGCGCCAGCAGCCAAGATCGACAGCCTAACACTGAAGCTTTCTTT CASSQDRQPNTEAFF
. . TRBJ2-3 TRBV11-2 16 TGTGCCAGCAGCTCGGGAAGGTGGGGTGGCACAGATACGCAGTATTTT CASSSGRWGGTDTQYF
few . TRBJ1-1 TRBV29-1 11 TGCAGCGTATCACAGGGTGATGAAGCTTTCTTT CSVSQGDEAFF
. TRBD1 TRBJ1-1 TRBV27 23 TGTGCCAGCAGCCCTAAGGGGACCCCTTATTTGTGGCCAGGGGGGCCTTTGAACACTGAAGCTTTCTTT CASSPKGTPYLWPGGPLNTEAFF
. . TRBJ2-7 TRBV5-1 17 TGCGCCAGCAGCTTGGCCAGTGCGGGACAGCGCGCCTACGAGCAGTACTTC CASSLASAGQRAYEQYF
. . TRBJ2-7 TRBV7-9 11 TGTGCCAGCAGCGGGATGGAGGAGCAGTACTTC CASSGMEEQYF
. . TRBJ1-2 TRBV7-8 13 TGTGCCAGCAGCTCACCCGGGCGGTTTGGCTACACCTTC CASSSPGRFGYTF
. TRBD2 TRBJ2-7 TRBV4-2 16 TGTGCCAGCAGCCAGGACCAAGGGGAGGGCTCCTACGAGCAGTACTTC CASSQDQGEGSYEQYF
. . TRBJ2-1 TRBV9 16 TGTGCCAGCAGCGTAGGGGGGAGGAGCTCCTACAATGAGCAGTTCTTC CASSVGGRSSYNEQFF
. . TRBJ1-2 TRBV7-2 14 TGTGCCAGCAGCTTAGGGGGCAATCTGGATGGCTACACCTTC CASSLGGNLDGYTF
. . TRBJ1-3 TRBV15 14 TGTGCCACCAGCAGAGGACTAGCCGGAAACACCATATATTTT CATSRGLAGNTIYF
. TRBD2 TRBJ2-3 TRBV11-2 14 TGTGCCAGCAGCCTGCTAGCGGGAGGAGATACGCAGTATTTT CASSLLAGGDTQYF
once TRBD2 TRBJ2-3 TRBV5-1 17 TGCGCCAGCAGCACTCACCTAGCGGGAGGGCTCACAGATACGCAGTATTTT CASSTHLAGGLTDTQYF
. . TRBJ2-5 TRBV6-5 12 TGTGCCAGCGGAACACAGCAAGAGACCCAGTACTTC CASGTQQETQYF
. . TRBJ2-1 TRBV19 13 TGTGCCAGTTCCCTCCGACAGGGAGGTGAGCAGTTCTTC CASSLRQGGEQFF
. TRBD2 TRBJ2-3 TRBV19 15 TGTGCCAGTAGTCTAGGACTAGCAAGCACAGATACGCAGTATTTT CASSLGLASTDTQYF
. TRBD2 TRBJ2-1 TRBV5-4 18 TGTGCCAGCAGCTTGGACCTCGGAGTGACTAGCGGGAGGGATGAGCAGTTCTTC CASSLDLGVTSGRDEQFF
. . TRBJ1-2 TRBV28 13 TGTGCCAGCAGTTTAAGACAAGTCCAGGGCTACACCTTC CASSLRQVQGYTF
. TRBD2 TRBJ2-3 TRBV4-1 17 TGCGCCAGCAGCCAGACCCCACTAGCGGGAGACAGAGATACGCAGTATTTT CASSQTPLAGDRDTQYF
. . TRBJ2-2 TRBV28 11 TGTGCCAGCAGTAGGGGCGGGGAGCTGTTTTTT CASSRGGELFF
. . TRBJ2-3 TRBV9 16 TGTGCCAGCAGCGTAGGGACGGGAGCCCGCACAGATACGCAGTATTTT CASSVGTGARTDTQYF
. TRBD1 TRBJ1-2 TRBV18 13 TGTGCCAGCTCGGAGGGACAGGGGCTTGGCTACACCTTC CASSEGQGLGYTF
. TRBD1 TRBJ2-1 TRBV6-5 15 TGTGCCAGCAGTTACCCAGGGGGCGAGAACAATGAGCAGTTCTTC CASSYPGGENNEQFF
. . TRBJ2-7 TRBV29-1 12 TGCAGCGTTGACGGGCCGGGCTACGAGCAGTACTTC CSVDGPGYEQYF
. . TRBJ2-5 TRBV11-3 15 TGTGCCAGCAGCTTAGACGGGACATCACAAGAGACCCAGTACTTC CASSLDGTSQETQYF
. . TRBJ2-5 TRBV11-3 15 TGTGCCAGCAGCTTAGGCAGAGCAGGGAAAGAGACCCAGTACTTC CASSLGRAGKETQYF
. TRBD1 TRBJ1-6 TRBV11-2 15 TGTGCCAGCAGCTACTCTGGGACAGGGAATTCACCCCTCCACTTT CASSYSGTGNSPLHF
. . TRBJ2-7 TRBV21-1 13 TGTGCCAGCAGCAAAAGGGCAGCTAATAAGCAGTACTTC CASSKRAANKQYF
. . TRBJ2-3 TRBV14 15 TGTGCCAGCAGCCAATGGAGCAGAAACACAGATACGCAGTATTTT CASSQWSRNTDTQYF